This T cell receptor (beta chain) derives from a study of control samples from healthy donors and cancer patients. The V gene's germline CDR1 is LGHNA and CDR2 YNFKEQ. The CDR3 consists of 16 residues. Trimming removed 0 bases at V and 6 bases at J, with 16 bases between. The method was immunoSEQ multiplex PCR; TCRdb's version includes in-frame clones alone and lacks a portion of them. The table records approximately 46,000 clones, around 87% of them present only once. The chain couples TRBV4-2 to TRBJ2-3, with D perhaps given as TRBD1 or TRBD2 (6 bases each). The sample taken for sequencing was PBMCs. This clonotype originated in a woman aged 55-75 years with lung cancer. CDR3 in amino acids: CASSQDSGGTKDTQYF. DNA of the CDR3: TGTGCCAGCAGCCAAGATTCCGGGGGCACTAAGGATACGCAGTATTTT.